The rows below give T cell receptor beta chains drawn from one sample of a study of blood T cells in healthy people across ages. TCRdb redid the calling of the 5' RACE reads with MiXCR, one entry per CDR3 protein. The sample lists under 2,000,000 distinct CDR3 sequences; 49% were seen once. The sequencing sample was made of blood. The receptors here all came from a woman aged 40 to 50 in good health. Both conserved end residues are part of each CDR3. D genes are given only for firm matches. The size field is filled for only some rows; it gives once, few, many or a size class.

j_gene	v_gene	d_gene	abundance	len	CDR3aa	CDR3nt
TRBJ1-6	TRBV5-1	.	few	14	CASSLVVSNSPLHF	TGCGCCAGCAGCTTGGTAGTCAGCAATTCACCCCTCCACTTT
TRBJ2-1	TRBV7-9	.	.	16	CASNSLQGQGMNEQFF	TGTGCCAGCAACTCCCTCCAGGGGCAGGGAATGAATGAGCAGTTCTTC
TRBJ2-7	TRBV24-1	TRBD1	.	17	CATSDFQGASSYNEQYF	TGTGCCACCAGTGATTTTCAGGGGGCGAGCTCCTACAATGAGCAGTACTTC
TRBJ2-5	TRBV12-3/TRBV12-4	.	.	13	CASRPPPEETQYF	TGTGCCAGCAGGCCCCCCCCCGAGGAGACCCAGTACTTC
TRBJ1-5	TRBV28	.	.	17	CASSEGGGRGNNQPQHF	TGTGCCAGCAGTGAGGGGGGCGGTAGGGGGAACAACCAGCCCCAGCATTTT
TRBJ2-5	TRBV7-2	.	many	14	CASSPPGTQETQYF	TGTGCCAGCAGCCCCCCCGGGACACAAGAGACCCAGTACTTC
TRBJ1-6	TRBV20-1	.	.	15	CSASRGGPYNSPLHF	TGCAGTGCTAGTCGTGGAGGGCCTTATAATTCACCCCTCCACTTT
TRBJ2-1	TRBV9	.	.	16	CASSVSGGAAYNEQFF	TGTGCCAGCAGCGTATCTGGGGGGGCCGCCTACAATGAGCAGTTCTTC
TRBJ2-7	TRBV20-1	.	.	11	CSGRQSYEQYF	TGCAGTGGAAGACAGAGCTACGAGCAGTACTTC
TRBJ1-2	TRBV5-6	.	.	15	CASSLGPLANYGYTF	TGTGCCAGCAGCTTGGGCCCGCTAGCTAACTATGGCTACACCTTC
TRBJ2-2	TRBV20-1	.	.	15	CSARPPLANTGELFF	TGCAGTGCTAGACCGCCGCTAGCGAACACCGGGGAGCTGTTTTTT
TRBJ2-7	TRBV4-3	TRBD2	many	18	CASSQEGSSGGVLDEQYF	TGCGCCAGCAGCCAAGAGGGATCTAGCGGGGGGGTTCTCGACGAGCAGTACTTC
TRBJ2-5	TRBV6-5	TRBD2	few	16	CASSNMGLDVLGTQYF	TGTGCCAGCAGTAACATGGGACTAGACGTTTTGGGGACCCAGTACTTC
TRBJ1-6	TRBV20-1	.	few	15	CSADHIGSYNSPLHF	TGCAGTGCTGACCACATAGGCTCCTATAATTCACCCCTCCACTTT